The next 25 T cell receptor beta chains were all read from a single sample in a study of T cells expressing NK-cell markers (dated by TCRdb to 2020 to 2022). Library method: 5' RACE. TCRdb names Illumina HiSeq 2000 as the instrument used. The reads went through TCRdb reprocessing, and each CDR3 protein sequence gets one entry with no DNA. The sample's clone listing holds 500,000 to 600,000 distinct CDR3 sequences. The ten biggest clones cover approximately 3.5% of the sample. Sequenced: blood T cells: a sorted CD56 or NKG2C T cell subset, CD4+ or CD8+ T cells, or bulk PBMC T cells (not recorded which). The receptors were gathered from a man between 18 and 29 years old in good health. Donor details come from another sample of the same person, matched by shared clones.

The chain has TRBV5-5 and TRBJ2-1; TCRdb's assignment of TRBD1 cannot be checked, as there is no DNA. The CDR3 totals 13 residues. Germline CDR1 SGHKS, CDR2 YYEKEE (reference sequence). Here the CDR3 reads CASTNSRDNEQFF.

The chain's CDR3 is CASSQSEGGAVADTQYF. The rearrangement joins TRBV4-2 to TRBJ2-3; as DNA is missing, the TRBD1 call by TCRdb cannot be tested. The CDR3 extends over 17 amino acids. Germline lookup yields CDR1 LGHNA and CDR2 YNFKEQ.

The chain couples TRBV20-1 to TRBJ2-3; TCRdb names TRBD1, which stays unverified in the absence of DNA. The CDR3 has 12 amino acids. From germline, CDR1 is DFQATT and CDR2 SNEGSKA (reference sequence). The CDR3 spells CSAGHRADTQYF.

J is TRBJ2-2 and V is TRBV20-1; absent DNA, TCRdb's TRBD1 call cannot be checked. Germline CDR1 is DFQATT and CDR2 is SNEGSKA (reference sequence). The CDR3 covers 12 residues. CDR3 residues: CSARTGAGELFF.

CDR3: CASSLVSSQETQYF. V is TRBV7-9 and J is TRBJ2-5. CDR1 and CDR2 from the germline V gene are SEHNR and FQNEAQ (reference sequence). The CDR3 is 14 residues long.

The chain recombines TRBV5-5 with TRBJ1-1. Germline V lookup: CDR1 SGHKS, CDR2 YYEKEE (reference sequence). CDR3 length equals 16 residues. This CDR3 is CASSLVQTYMNTEAFF.

This chain connects TRBV29-1 to TRBJ2-2. Looked up from germline, CDR1 is SQVTM and CDR2 is ANQGSEA. There are 13 residues in the CDR3. CDR3 loop: CSVGSRLTGELFF.

V is TRBV12-3 or TRBV12-4 and J is TRBJ1-1; the D call from TCRdb, TRBD1, cannot be confirmed without DNA. CDR3 length: 15 residues. CDR3 sequence: CASSSLTQAGTEAFF.

V gene TRBV5-6 combines with J gene TRBJ2-2. Germline V gene data show CDR1 as SGHDT and CDR2 as YYEEEE. CDR3 length equals 14 residues. The CDR3 protein is CASSLVGDAGELFF.

The chain has TRBV7-2 and TRBJ1-5; TCRdb returns TRBD1, unconfirmable since there is no DNA. This CDR3 is built from 15 residues. The germline V gene encodes CDR1 SGHTA and CDR2 FQGNSA. The CDR3 sequence: CASSLRTGFTQPQHF.

The genes are TRBV7-7 and TRBJ2-2; the D call from TCRdb, TRBD2, cannot be confirmed without DNA. The CDR3 is 16 residues long. The germline CDR1 and CDR2 sequences are SSHAT and FNYEAQ (reference sequence). The CDR3 is CASSPGVAGVIGELFF.

The rearrangement uses TRBV3-1 and TRBJ1-2; the D gene TCRdb calls, TRBD1, cannot be checked with no DNA. The length of the CDR3 is 14 residues. Germline V CDR1 and CDR2: LGHDT, YNNKEL (reference sequence). CDR3: CASSQVQGAGGYTF.

CDR3 sequence reads: CSVISSNYGYTF. V usage is TRBV29-1 and J usage is TRBJ1-2. This CDR3 is built from 12 residues. Looked up from germline, CDR1 is SQVTM and CDR2 is ANQGSEA.

The chain uses TRBV6-5 and TRBJ2-5; with no DNA, the TCRdb D assignment of TRBD1 cannot be verified. CDR3 size: 16 residues. The V gene's germline CDR1 is MNHEY and CDR2 SVGAGI. CDR3 sequence reads: CASSLHKTGGQETQYF.

The chain joins TRBV10-3 to TRBJ2-7; TCRdb picks TRBD1, but there is no DNA to check that call. The CDR3 spans 16 residues. CDR1 is ENHRY, CDR2 SYGVKD, per germline. The CDR3 here is CAISGKPGQTSYEQYF.

V usage is TRBV20-1 and J usage is TRBJ1-2; the D gene TCRdb calls, TRBD1, cannot be checked with no DNA. Germline CDR1 and CDR2: DFQATT and SNEGSKA (reference sequence). The CDR3 has 13 residues. This chain's CDR3 is CSARDQIGGGYTF.

This chain links TRBV5-1 with TRBJ2-1; absent DNA, TCRdb's TRBD2 call cannot be checked. CDR1 and CDR2 (germline): SGHRS, YFSETQ. The CDR3 runs to 13 residues. The CDR3: CVAGRGSYNEQFF.

The chain employs TRBV5-1 and TRBJ2-5; TCRdb designates TRBD2, a call that cannot be tested without DNA. The germline V gene has CDR1 SGHRS and CDR2 YFSETQ. This CDR3 is built from 14 residues. CDR3 sequence reads: CASSLGAPRETQYF. Combining the CDR3 with reference TRBV5-1 and TRBJ2-5 gives the whole variable domain KAGVTQTPRYLIKTRGQQVTLSCSPISGHRSVSWYQQTPGQGLQFLFEYFSETQRNKGNFPGRFSGRQFSNSRSEMNVSTLELGDSALYLCASSLGAPRETQYFGPGTRLLVL.

This chain connects TRBV7-9 to TRBJ2-5; as DNA is missing, the TRBD2 call by TCRdb cannot be tested. Germline V lookup: CDR1 SEHNR, CDR2 FQNEAQ (reference sequence). The CDR3 contains 15 residues. CDR3 loop: CASSPSQQKKETQYF.

This rearrangement joins TRBV28 to TRBJ1-1. This CDR3 contains 16 residues. Germline V lookup: CDR1 MDHEN, CDR2 SYDVKM. The CDR3 here is CASSSPRGLVHTEAFF. Supplemented by reference TRBV28 and TRBJ1-1, the full variable domain reads DVKVTQSSRYLVKRTGEKVFLECVQDMDHENMFWYRQDPGLGLRLIYFSYDVKMKEKGDIPEGYSVSREKKERFSLILESASTNQTSMYLCASSSPRGLVHTEAFFGQGTRLTVV.

V usage is TRBV27 and J usage is TRBJ2-7; TCRdb's D gene call, TRBD1, goes unchecked for lack of DNA. The germline V gene has CDR1 MNHEY and CDR2 SMNVEV (reference sequence). The CDR3 totals 15 residues. CDR3: CASSLRTGRSYEQYF.

The V call is TRBV6-1, the J call TRBJ1-1; no DNA is available, so the TRBD1 call from TCRdb remains unchecked. The CDR3 spans 15 residues. CDR1 and CDR2 (germline): MNHNS, SASEGT. The CDR3 reads CASSSPTGVVTEAFF.

This chain connects TRBV27 to TRBJ2-7; the TCRdb D gene call, TRBD1, has no DNA to confirm it. Germline CDR1 reads MNHEY; CDR2 reads SMNVEV (reference sequence). The CDR3 consists of 14 residues. The CDR3 region is CASSSTGRRYEQYF.

This chain joins TRBV5-1 and TRBJ2-5; the D gene TCRdb calls, TRBD2, cannot be checked with no DNA. The CDR3 contains 15 residues. Germline CDR1 SGHRS, CDR2 YFSETQ. The CDR3 protein is CASSFQLARGETQYF.

The chain recombines TRBV10-3 with TRBJ2-2; TCRdb's D gene call, TRBD2, goes unchecked for lack of DNA. The germline V gene has CDR1 ENHRY and CDR2 SYGVKD. The CDR3 has 15 amino acids. The CDR3 loop is CAIATSDRLTGELFF.